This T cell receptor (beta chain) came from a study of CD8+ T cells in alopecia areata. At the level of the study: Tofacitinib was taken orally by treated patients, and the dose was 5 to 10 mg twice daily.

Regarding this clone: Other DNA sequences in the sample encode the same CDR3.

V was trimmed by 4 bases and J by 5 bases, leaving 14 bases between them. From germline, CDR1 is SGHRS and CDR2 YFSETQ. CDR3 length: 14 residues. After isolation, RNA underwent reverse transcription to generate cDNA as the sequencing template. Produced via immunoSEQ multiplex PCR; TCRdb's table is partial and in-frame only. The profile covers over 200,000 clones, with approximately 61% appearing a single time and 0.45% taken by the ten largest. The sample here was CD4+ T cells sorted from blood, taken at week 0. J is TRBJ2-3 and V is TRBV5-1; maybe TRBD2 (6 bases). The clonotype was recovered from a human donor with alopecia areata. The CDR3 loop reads CASSPGTSGDTQYF. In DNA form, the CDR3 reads TGCGCCAGCAGCCCCGGGACTTCGGGAGATACGCAGTATTTT.